The source of this T cell receptor (beta chain) is a study of blood T cell repertoires in COVID-19. About the study: Donors in the United States, Italy and Spain gave samples during acute or convalescent COVID-19. T cells, B-cell-depleted T cells, or PBMCs supplied cDNA or gDNA.

Trimming removed 8 bases from V and 4 bases from J; junction bases left unmatched: 5. Germline V gene sequence: CDR1 MNHEY, CDR2 SMNVEV (reference sequence). The CDR3 is 13 amino acids. In the source study's methods: Reference gene primer amplification gave nucleated cell count estimates. TCRdb keeps only in-frame clones here, not all; method: immunoSEQ multiplex PCR. The D gene and trimming were derived from the DNA, and the V and J assignments and clone size from that table. This sample yields some 210,000 clones, of which around 84% are seen a single time; around 4.5% belongs to the top ten. Participants had their cohort set by participant-reported clinical history.

This TCR was sampled from a man aged 25-45 years with acute COVID-19. The specimen was PBMCs or T cells enriched from blood (not recorded which). The chain links TRBV27 to TRBJ2-7; 10 bases match TRBD1. This CDR3 is CASGTGALYEQYF. CDR3 sequence (DNA): TGTGCCAGCGGGACAGGGGCTCTATACGAGCAGTACTTC.